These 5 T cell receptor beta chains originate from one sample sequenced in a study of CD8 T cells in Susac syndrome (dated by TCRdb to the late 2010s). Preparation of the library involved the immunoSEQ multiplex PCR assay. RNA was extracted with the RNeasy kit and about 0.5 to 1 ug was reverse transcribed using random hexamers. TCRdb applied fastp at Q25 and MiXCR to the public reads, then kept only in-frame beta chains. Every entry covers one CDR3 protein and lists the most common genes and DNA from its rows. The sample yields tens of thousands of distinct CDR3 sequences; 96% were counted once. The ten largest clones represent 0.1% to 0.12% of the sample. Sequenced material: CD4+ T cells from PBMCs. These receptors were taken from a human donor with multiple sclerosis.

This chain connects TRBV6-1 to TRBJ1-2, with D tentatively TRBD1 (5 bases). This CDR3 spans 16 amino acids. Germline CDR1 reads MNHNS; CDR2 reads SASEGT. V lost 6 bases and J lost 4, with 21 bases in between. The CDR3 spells CASRPPLDRTSYGYTF. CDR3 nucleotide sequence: TGTGCCAGCAGACCTCCCCTCGACAGAACCTCCTATGGCTACACCTTC.

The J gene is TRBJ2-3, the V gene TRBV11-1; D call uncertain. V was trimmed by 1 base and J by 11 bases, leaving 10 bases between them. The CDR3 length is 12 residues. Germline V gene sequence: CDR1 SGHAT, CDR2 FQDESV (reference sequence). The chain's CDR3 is CASSLDGPRQYF. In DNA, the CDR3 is TGTGCCAGCAGCTTAGATGGTCCAAGGCAGTATTTT.

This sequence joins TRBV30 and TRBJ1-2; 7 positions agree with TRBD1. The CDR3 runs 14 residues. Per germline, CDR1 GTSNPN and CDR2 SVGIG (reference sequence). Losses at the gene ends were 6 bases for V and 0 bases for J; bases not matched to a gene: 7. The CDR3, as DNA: TGTGCCTGCACTCCAGGGGGTGCTAACTATGGCTACACCTTC. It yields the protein CACTPGGANYGYTF.

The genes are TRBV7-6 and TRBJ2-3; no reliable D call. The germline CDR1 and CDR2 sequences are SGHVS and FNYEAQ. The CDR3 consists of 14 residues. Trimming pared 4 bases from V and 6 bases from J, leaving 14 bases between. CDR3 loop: CASSSVSRTDTQYF. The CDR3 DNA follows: TGTGCCAGCAGCTCCGTTAGTCGGACGGATACGCAGTATTTT. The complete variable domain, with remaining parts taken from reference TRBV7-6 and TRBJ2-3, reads GAGVSQSPRYKVTKRGQDVALRCDPISGHVSLYWYRQALGQGPEFLTYFNYEAQQDKSGLPNDRFSAERPEGSISTLTIQRTEQRDSAMYRCASSSVSRTDTQYFGPGTRLTVL.

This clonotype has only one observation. CDR3 residues: CASRETGGNSPLHF. CDR3 DNA sequence: TGTGCCAGCAGAGAAACAGGGGGCAATTCACCCCTCCACTTT. The chain couples TRBV2 to TRBJ1-6; 9 positions agree with TRBD1. Germline assignment: CDR1 SNHLY and CDR2 FYNNEI. CDR3 size: 14 residues. With V trimmed by 6 bases and J by 7 bases, 4 bases remained unmatched.